This TCR beta chain was identified in a study of blood T cell repertoires in COVID-19. Participant age was about 18 to 89 years, and participants resided in fewer than 25 US areas. Under the authors' procedure: From reference gene primer amplification, estimates of nucleated cell counts were derived. The table came from immunoSEQ multiplex PCR; TCRdb's copy has only in-frame clones and leaves some out. The V and J calls and clone size come from that table; D and trimming were worked out from the DNA. This table has about 270,000 clones, 88% appearing once. This clone occurred a few times. The length of the CDR3 is 15 residues. Germline trimming cut 4 bases from V and 7 bases from J; bases unmatched to any gene: 7. Looked up from germline, CDR1 is MDHEN and CDR2 is SYDVKM.

The sample was PBMCs or T cells enriched from blood (not recorded which). This clonotype originated in a woman in her 50s who had recovered from COVID-19. The gene calls are TRBV28 and TRBJ1-5; the match to TRBD1 covers 10 bases. The CDR3 sequence is CASSSRQGAQQPQHF. DNA for the CDR3: TGTGCCAGCAGTTCCAGACAGGGGGCACAGCAGCCCCAGCATTTT.